Included here is one T cell receptor (beta chain) sequence, with context. Its antigen target is currently unknown. The input lacks base qualities; no much larger clone sits a single base away. In light of the paper, this sample's time point label describes: baseline before first vaccination. The vaccinee samples were drawn from two UK trials, COV001 and COV002, one of which was a single-blind randomized controlled phase 2/3 trial testing AZD1222 (ChAdOx1 nCoV-19) in healthy adults. For TCRbeta chain sequencing, PBMC samples from trial participants were taken at day 0 and at day 28 after the second dose. This sample is part of a study of T cell responses to AZD1222 COVID-19 vaccine (dated by TCRdb to about 2021). With regard to the full study: AZD1222 recipients whose second dose came at about 4 weeks and those whose second dose came at about 12 weeks were combined into one group, since spike-specific TCR depth and breadth did not differ between the two schedules. Trial participants were enrolled by age into 18-55, 56-69 and 70-plus year subgroups, with approximately 150, 30 and 60 TCR-sequenced participants respectively. A total of approximately 250 trial participants underwent TCR sequencing, of whom 200 to 220 had received two doses of AZD1222 and some 25 had received two doses of the MenACWY control vaccine.

Points the paper makes about the study in general: CD4 TCRs associated with the vaccine covered the entire spike protein, and the dominant responses were in regions 160-218 and 743-854. Because no samples from the day 14 peak response were available, repertoires could be characterized only after the peak T cell response. Conclusions about previously exposed vaccinees are limited because only six or seven AZD1222 recipients were SARS-CoV-2 seropositive at baseline. After two AZD1222 doses, both the breadth and the depth of spike-specific TCRs were significantly higher than at day 0 and than in MenACWY recipients. Participants were mostly white British, with more females than males. The authors suggested clonal diversity may have been underestimated. Nearly half of unique spike-specific TCRs reportedly recognized epitopes outside regions mutated in the B.1.351 and B.1.1.7 variants. The 56-69-year group was small, and its depth increase did not reach significance, likely because of low power.

The CDR3 regions of human TCRbeta chains were analyzed by immunosequencing. The study's own analysis went as follows. TCRs in the repertoires were matched against a reference library of SARS-CoV-2-specific TCRs that had been generated with the MIRA antigen-specificity platform. Breadth was defined as the fraction of unique TCRs that were SARS-CoV-2-associated. Depth was defined as the fraction of total T cells that were SARS-CoV-2-associated. Using the MIRA data, each spike-specific TCR was mapped to the spike region that the TCR reacts to and placed in a CD4 or CD8 class. Log10-transformed breadth and depth values were compared by one-way ANOVA with Sidak's multiple comparisons tests. TCRdb retrieved this table from immuneACCESS and kept in-frame rearrangements only. Not all clones are present; in checked studies, unresolved V genes account for under half, and no reason is known for the remainder. The V and J calls and clone size are taken from that table; D and trimming were inferred from the DNA. The sample table holds 95,000 to 100,000 clones, of which 90% were seen once. The ten top clones hold approximately 1.3% of the sample.

The CDR3 holds 17 amino acids from the cysteine to the phenylalanine. The DNA shown is the 51-base CDR3, in frame from base 1. CDR1 SGHVS and CDR2 FQNEAQ are derived from the germline V gene. V is cut back by 3 bases and J by 1 base, with 10 bases in the junction unmatched. The chain couples TRBV7-8 to TRBJ1-1; TRBD1 fits 8 bases in the junction. The TCR originated in an adult in good health. The sample consisted of peripheral blood, taken on day 0 of AZD1222 vaccination. The bases are TGTGCCAGCAGCTTTTACAGGGGGACTTTAGCGAACACTGAAGCTTTCTTT. Its protein product is CASSFYRGTLANTEAFF.